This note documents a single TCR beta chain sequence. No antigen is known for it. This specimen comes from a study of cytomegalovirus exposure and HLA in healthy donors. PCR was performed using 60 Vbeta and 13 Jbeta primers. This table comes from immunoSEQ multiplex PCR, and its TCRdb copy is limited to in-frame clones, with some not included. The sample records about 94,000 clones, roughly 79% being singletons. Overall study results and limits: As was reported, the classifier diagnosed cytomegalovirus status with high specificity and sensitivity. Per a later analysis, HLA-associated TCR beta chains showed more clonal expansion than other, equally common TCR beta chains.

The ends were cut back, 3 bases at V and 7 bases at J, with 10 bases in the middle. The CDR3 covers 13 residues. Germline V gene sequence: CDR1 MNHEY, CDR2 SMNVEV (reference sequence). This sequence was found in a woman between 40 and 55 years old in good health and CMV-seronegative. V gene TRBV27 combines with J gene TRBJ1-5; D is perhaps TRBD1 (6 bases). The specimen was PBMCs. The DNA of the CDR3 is TGTGCCAGCAGTTTCACAGGGTACCAGCCCCAGCATTTT. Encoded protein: CASSFTGYQPQHF.